This TCR beta chain originates from a study of blood T cell repertoires in COVID-19. The CDR3 is 16 amino acids. The ends were cut back, 4 bases at V and 4 bases at J, with 17 bases in the middle. Repertoires were generated with immunoSEQ multiplex PCR, while TCRdb's copy carries only in-frame clones and drops some. The top ten hold around 2.7% of the sample, which has about 130,000 clones, just under 85% seen once. Sequenced: peripheral blood. The receptor was isolated from an elderly woman with acute or convalescent COVID-19. This sequence joins TRBV5-3 and TRBJ1-4; perhaps TRBD1 as D (6 bases). TRBV5-3 is noted as an ORF with a role that remains uncertain. CDR3 sequence (DNA): TGTGCCAGAAGCCGACGGACAGATCGACTTAATGAAAAACTGTTTTTT. Amino acid sequence: CARSRRTDRLNEKLFF.